These T cell receptor beta chains were read from a single sample in a study of T cells in Graves' hyperthyroidism and ophthalmopathy. One entry per CDR3 protein, called by TCRdb with MiXCR from the multiplex PCR reads. The repertoire holds roughly 630,000 distinct CDR3 sequences, with about 15% as singletons. Input material: blood. Receptors originate from a woman in her 30s with Graves' hyperthyroidism. The CDR3 runs from the conserved cysteine through the conserved F or W. A D gene is named only where the DNA matches it firmly.

D gene: .; J gene: TRBJ2-1; V gene: TRBV10-2; CDR3 protein: CASYNRDGNEQFF
D gene: .; J gene: TRBJ2-3; V gene: TRBV12-3/TRBV12-4; CDR3 protein: CASSQSGEADTQYF
D gene: .; J gene: TRBJ2-5; V gene: TRBV5-4; CDR3 protein: CASSLEGSPSETQYF
D gene: TRBD2; J gene: TRBJ2-1; V gene: TRBV7-2; CDR3 protein: CASSLGLAGVGEQFF
D gene: .; J gene: TRBJ2-7; V gene: TRBV30; CDR3 protein: CAWSVRLPYEQYF
D gene: TRBD2; J gene: TRBJ2-1; V gene: TRBV27; CDR3 protein: CASSPGTSGLYSYNEQFF
D gene: TRBD2; J gene: TRBJ2-7; V gene: TRBV20-1; CDR3 protein: CSANGERERSYEQYF
D gene: TRBD2; J gene: TRBJ2-3; V gene: TRBV3-1; CDR3 protein: CASSQLTAGGRTDTQYF
D gene: TRBD2; J gene: TRBJ2-5; V gene: TRBV6-1; CDR3 protein: CASITRGTSGSMETQYF
D gene: .; J gene: TRBJ2-3; V gene: TRBV4-1; CDR3 protein: CASSQDVGVSTDTQYF
D gene: .; J gene: TRBJ1-4; V gene: TRBV28; CDR3 protein: CASSLSMGANEKLFF
D gene: TRBD1; J gene: TRBJ1-5; V gene: TRBV28; CDR3 protein: CASSPLQGAGNQPQHF
D gene: .; J gene: TRBJ2-1; V gene: TRBV2; CDR3 protein: CASSERLASYNEQFF
D gene: TRBD1; J gene: TRBJ2-7; V gene: TRBV20-1; CDR3 protein: CSARGPGQNYEQYF
D gene: .; J gene: TRBJ2-5; V gene: TRBV20-1; CDR3 protein: CSAPTRQEAQYF
D gene: .; J gene: TRBJ2-7; V gene: TRBV29-1; CDR3 protein: CSVGAQSYEQYF
D gene: TRBD2; J gene: TRBJ2-1; V gene: TRBV7-3; CDR3 protein: CASSRTSGSGEQFF
D gene: TRBD1; J gene: TRBJ2-1; V gene: TRBV29-1; CDR3 protein: CSVEGEGAQYNEQFF
D gene: TRBD1; J gene: TRBJ2-5; V gene: TRBV29-1; CDR3 protein: CSVADRVETQYF
D gene: .; J gene: TRBJ2-7; V gene: TRBV5-1; CDR3 protein: CASSLGPAGAEYEQYF
D gene: TRBD1; J gene: TRBJ2-7; V gene: TRBV12-3/TRBV12-4; CDR3 protein: CASRKGTGDTYEQYF
D gene: TRBD2; J gene: TRBJ2-1; V gene: TRBV2; CDR3 protein: CASSDGREFDEQFF
D gene: TRBD1; J gene: TRBJ1-1; V gene: TRBV30; CDR3 protein: CAWRRDRVSGVEAFF